The 14 T cell receptor beta chains below were found in one sample sequenced in a study of blood T cell dynamics during melanoma immunotherapy. The table came from immunoSEQ multiplex PCR; TCRdb's copy has only in-frame clones and leaves some out. The sample has around 12,000 clones; around nine tenths are singletons. Time point specified: week 3, after first cycle of checkpoint inhibitor. Source: effector memory CD8+ T cells from blood, taken from a patient treated with checkpoint blockade. These receptors originate from a human donor with melanoma.

The CDR3 is CASSPPGQSSGANVLTF. As DNA, the CDR3 is TGTGCCAGCAGCCCGCCGGGACAGAGCTCTGGGGCCAACGTCCTGACTTTC. The V call is TRBV7-9, the J call TRBJ2-6; 7 bases align to TRBD1. Germline V gene lookup returns CDR1 SEHNR and CDR2 FQNEAQ (reference sequence). The CDR3 totals 17 residues. Germline trimming cut 5 bases from V and 0 bases from J; bases unmatched to any gene: 7.

Here the CDR3 DNA reads TGTGCCAGCAGAGTGGGACTAGCGGGCTACGAGCAGTACTTC. It encodes CASRVGLAGYEQYF. The J gene is TRBJ2-5, the V gene TRBV2, with 12 bases that match TRBD2. TRBJ2-7 matches the DNA end more closely, so the J call is doubtful. Germline CDR1 reads SNHLY; CDR2 reads FYNNEI. This CDR3 is built from 14 residues.

The CDR3 bases are TGTGCCAGCAGCCAGGGGCAGGGGGCAGATGGCTACACCTTC. Encoded protein: CASSQGQGADGYTF. The chain employs TRBV6-5 and TRBJ1-2, with 8 bases that match TRBD1. The length of the CDR3 is 14 residues. The V segment lost 6 bases and the J segment 6 bases; nucleotides outside the gene matches: 9. The V gene's germline CDR1 is MNHEY and CDR2 SVGAGI.

The count of this clone is one. V and J are TRBV19 and TRBJ2-1; no reliable D call. V lost 3 bases to trimming and J lost 0 bases, with 6 bases between them. This CDR3 has 14 amino acids. Germline lookup yields CDR1 LNHDA and CDR2 SQIVND (reference sequence). This chain's CDR3 is CASSMASSYNEQFF. CDR3 bases: TGTGCCAGTAGTATGGCGTCCTCCTACAATGAGCAGTTCTTC.

The V call is TRBV4-1, the J call TRBJ2-5; TRBD2 is a possible D gene (6 bases). Germline V lookup: CDR1 MGHRA, CDR2 YSYEKL. CDR3 length: 14 residues. Trimming pared 0 bases from V and 5 bases from J, leaving 10 bases between. The DNA of the CDR3 is TGCGCCAGCAGCCAAGACGGTGGAGGGGAGACCCAGTACTTC. It is translated as CASSQDGGGETQYF.

J is TRBJ2-3 and V is TRBV4-1, with TRBD2 as a possible D gene (5 bases). The CDR3 totals 17 residues. Germline CDR1 MGHRA, CDR2 YSYEKL. Trimming removed 0 bases at V and 0 bases at J, with 13 bases between. Written as DNA, the CDR3 is TGCGCCAGCAGCCAAGAAACCGGACGGACTAGCACAGATACGCAGTATTTT. Translation gives CASSQETGRTSTDTQYF.

This CDR3 is CASSPGPEGDTQYF. As DNA, the CDR3 is TGTGCCAGCTCACCAGGACCAGAGGGAGATACGCAGTATTTT. The chain joins TRBV18 to TRBJ2-3; the D gene is possibly TRBD2 (5 bases). V was trimmed by 2 bases and J by 5 bases, leaving 11 bases between them. This CDR3 has 14 residues. The germline V gene has CDR1 KGHSH and CDR2 LQKENI. The whole variable domain, filled in from reference TRBV18 and TRBJ2-3, reads NAGVMQNPRHLVRRRGQEARLRCSPMKGHSHVYWYRQLPEEGLKFMVYLQKENIIDESGMPKERFSAEFPKEGPSILRIQQVVRGDSAAYFCASSPGPEGDTQYFGPGTRLTVL.

The CDR3 nucleotides read TGTGCCAGCTCGTCTTCCCTCTCGGACTATGGCTACACCTTC. This translates into CASSSSLSDYGYTF. This chain links TRBV2 with TRBJ1-2; D remains ambiguous. V was cut by 8 bases and J by 3 bases, with 16 bases left in between. The CDR3 length is 14 residues. Germline V gene data show CDR1 as SNHLY and CDR2 as FYNNEI.

The rearrangement links TRBV4-2 to TRBJ1-1; 8 bases match TRBD1. V lost 4 bases, J lost 1 base, and 2 bases stayed unmatched. CDR1 and CDR2 from the germline V gene are LGHNA and YNFKEQ. The CDR3 sequence is 14 residues long. Here the CDR3 DNA reads TGTGCCAGCAGCCTGACAGGGGAGAACACTGAAGCTTTCTTT. Translating it yields CASSLTGENTEAFF.

The chain uses TRBV21-1 and TRBJ2-4; the DNA was not compared with TRBD1, the D call given in the table. TRBV21-1 is classified as a pseudogene. The CDR3 runs 16 residues. CDR3 nucleotides: TGTGCCAGCAGTCCCATGCCAGGGGGCGTCAAAAACATTCAGTACTTC. Encoded protein: CASSPMPGGVKNIQYF.

The V call is TRBV9, the J call TRBJ1-1; 9 bases are shared with TRBD1. The V and J ends lost 3 bases and 11 bases, in that order; junction bases with no gene match: 8. The CDR3 loop spans 13 amino acids. Germline V CDR1 and CDR2: SGDLS, YYNGEE. The CDR3 loop is CASSAGTGSWAFF. The DNA of the CDR3 is TGTGCCAGCAGCGCCGGGACAGGGTCTTGGGCTTTCTTT.

This chain connects TRBV19 to TRBJ1-5, with 9 nucleotides matching TRBD1. The germline V gene encodes CDR1 LNHDA and CDR2 SQIVND (reference sequence). J lost 5 bases, V lost 5 bases, and 4 bases had no gene match. The CDR3 has 14 residues. CDR3 DNA sequence: TGTGCCAGTAGTCCGGGACAGGGCGATCAGCCCCAGCATTTT. Translation gives CASSPGQGDQPQHF. The full variable domain, its missing parts supplied by reference TRBV19 and TRBJ1-5, is DGGITQSPKYLFRKEGQNVTLSCEQNLNHDAMYWYRQDPGQGLRLIYYSQIVNDFQKGDIAEGYSVSREKKESFPLTVTSAQKNPTAFYLCASSPGQGDQPQHFGDGTRLSIL.

The chain carries TRBV5-4 and TRBJ1-1; a possible D gene is TRBD1 (6 bases). Looked up from germline, CDR1 is SGHNT and CDR2 is YYREEE (reference sequence). The length of the CDR3 is 13 residues. The ends were cut back, 4 bases at V and 3 bases at J, with 10 bases in the middle. CDR3 loop: CASSARQDTEAFF. Here the CDR3 DNA reads TGTGCCAGCAGCGCCAGACAGGACACTGAAGCTTTCTTT.

This sequence joins TRBV9 and TRBJ2-1, with D perhaps TRBD1 (6 bases). With 4 bases removed from V and 8 bases from J, the gap between germline ends came to 13 bases. CDR1 and CDR2 from the germline V gene are SGDLS and YYNGEE. The CDR3 length is 13 residues. CDR3 loop: CASSNPGVDEQFF. The CDR3, as DNA: TGTGCCAGCAGCAATCCAGGGGTGGATGAGCAGTTCTTC.